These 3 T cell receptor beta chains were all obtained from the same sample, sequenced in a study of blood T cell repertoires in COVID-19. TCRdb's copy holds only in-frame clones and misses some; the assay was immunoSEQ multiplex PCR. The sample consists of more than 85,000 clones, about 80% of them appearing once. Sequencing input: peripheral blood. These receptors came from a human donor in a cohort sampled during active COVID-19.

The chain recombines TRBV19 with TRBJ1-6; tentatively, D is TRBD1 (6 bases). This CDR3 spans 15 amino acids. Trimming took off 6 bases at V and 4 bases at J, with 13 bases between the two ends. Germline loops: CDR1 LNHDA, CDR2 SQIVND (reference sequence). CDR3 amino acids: CASRDRSLYNSPLHF. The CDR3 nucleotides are TGTGCCAGTAGGGACAGAAGTCTTTATAATTCACCCCTCCACTTT.

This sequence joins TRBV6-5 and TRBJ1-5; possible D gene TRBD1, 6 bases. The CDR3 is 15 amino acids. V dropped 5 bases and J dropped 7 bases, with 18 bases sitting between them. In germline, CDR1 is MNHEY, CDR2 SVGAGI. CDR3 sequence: CASSQNKQGGQPQHF. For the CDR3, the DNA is TGTGCCAGCAGTCAAAACAAACAGGGAGGGCAGCCCCAGCATTTT.

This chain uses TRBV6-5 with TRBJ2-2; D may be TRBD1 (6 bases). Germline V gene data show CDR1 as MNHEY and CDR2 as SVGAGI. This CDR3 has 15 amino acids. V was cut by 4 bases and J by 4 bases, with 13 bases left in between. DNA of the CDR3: TGTGCCAGCAGTTCACAGGCAGGGGTCACCGGGGAGCTGTTTTTT. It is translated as CASSSQAGVTGELFF.